This entry describes one TCR beta chain. This entry is derived from a study of Ad26.COV2.S vaccination and SARS-CoV-2 variants. Treatment of the sample: some 20 received Ad26.COV2.S at low or high dose, single or two shots; about five received placebo; per-sample allocation not given. Specimen acquisition occurred on day 63 following the initial vaccine or placebo injection. In the vaccine, an Ad26 vector expressed the SARS-CoV-2 spike of the Wuhan strain. The V gene's germline CDR1 is GTSNPN and CDR2 SVGIG (reference sequence). This CDR3 comprises 11 residues. Trimming cost V 3 bases and J 4 bases, with 7 bases left between them. Repertoires were generated with immunoSEQ multiplex PCR, while TCRdb's copy carries only in-frame clones and drops some. The table includes about 260,000 clones, roughly 87% detected once.

This clonotype was obtained from a person aged 18-60 years who received the Ad26.COV2.S COVID-19 vaccine or a placebo. This chain connects TRBV30 to TRBJ2-7; maybe TRBD2 (6 bases). The sequenced sample was peripheral blood, obtained in a trial of Ad26.COV2.S vaccine versus placebo. CDR3 in amino acids: CAWSGGYEQYF. The CDR3, as DNA: TGTGCCTGGAGCGGGGGATACGAGCAGTACTTC.